These T cell receptor beta chains were read from a single sample in a study of shared clonotypes between healthy human individuals. The assay was immunoSEQ multiplex PCR, and TCRdb's table has in-frame clones only and misses some. Among about 1.9 million clones listed, about 94% were seen once. Sample: naive CD8+ T cells from PBMCs. Every receptor here comes from a man between 18 and 29 years old in good health. Some clones in this sample may be carry-over from other donors' samples. CDR3s include the opening cysteine and the closing phenylalanine or tryptophan. A D gene is named only where the DNA matches it firmly. Some rows mark clone size as missing; the rest say once, few, many or name a class of expanded clone.

>.|TRBV25-1|TRBJ2-3|.
CASSDVQDSTDTQYF
TGTGCCAGCAGTGACGTACAGGATAGCACAGATACGCAGTATTTT
>.|TRBV6-1|TRBJ2-1|.
CAILGTHYNEQFF
TGTGCCATACTTGGGACCCACTACAATGAGCAGTTCTTC
>once|TRBV7-8|TRBJ2-2|.
CASSLDYTGELFF
TGTGCCAGCAGCTTAGATTACACCGGGGAGCTGTTTTTT
>.|TRBV9|TRBJ1-1|.
CASSVGTGNHAFF
TGTGCCAGCAGCGTAGGAACAGGGAACCATGCTTTCTTT
>.|TRBV28|TRBJ2-5|.
CASSFRARKGETQYF
TGTGCCAGCAGTTTCCGCGCGAGGAAAGGAGAGACCCAGTACTTC
>.|TRBV9|TRBJ2-7|TRBD1
CASSAWDRPYEQYF
TGTGCCAGCAGCGCCTGGGACAGGCCCTACGAGCAGTACTTC
>.|TRBV7-9|TRBJ2-5|.
CASSYGAEETQYF
TGTGCCAGCAGCTACGGGGCCGAGGAGACCCAGTACTTC
>.|TRBV13|TRBJ2-3|.
CASSLGRGDTQYF
TGTGCCAGCAGCTTAGGTCGGGGAGATACGCAGTATTTT
>.|TRBV5-1|TRBJ2-7|TRBD1
CASSFAPGQGAYEQYF
TGCGCCAGCAGCTTCGCCCCGGGACAGGGGGCCTACGAGCAGTACTTC
>once|TRBV7-8|TRBJ2-1|.
CASSPFRALYNEQFF
TGTGCCAGCAGCCCCTTTAGGGCCTTATACAATGAGCAGTTCTTC
>.|TRBV5-1|TRBJ1-2|.
CASSLGLAYGYTF
TGCGCCAGCAGCTTGGGACTGGCTTATGGCTACACCTTC
>.|TRBV2|TRBJ2-1|.
CASTGRGSSYNEQFF
TGTGCCAGCACGGGCCGGGGCAGCTCCTACAATGAGCAGTTCTTC
>.|TRBV5-1|TRBJ2-7|.
CASGPGLETYEQYF
TGCGCCAGCGGACCCGGACTCGAGACCTACGAGCAGTACTTC
>.|TRBV9|TRBJ2-1|.
CASSVGGPEQFF
TGTGCCAGCAGCGTAGGCGGACCTGAGCAGTTCTTC
>.|TRBV9|TRBJ2-7|.
CASSVAEVGKPYEQYF
TGTGCCAGCAGCGTAGCTGAAGTGGGAAAACCCTACGAGCAGTACTTC
>.|TRBV27|TRBJ2-1|TRBD2
CASSLSASGTAEQFF
TGTGCCAGCAGTTTATCGGCTAGCGGGACGGCAGAGCAGTTCTTC
>.|TRBV6-1|TRBJ2-2|.
CASSAGTLAANTGELFF
TGTGCCAGCAGTGCCGGTACCCTAGCAGCGAACACCGGGGAGCTGTTTTTT
>.|TRBV7-9|TRBJ2-1|TRBD1
CASSDDRVGSYNEQFF
TGTGCCAGCAGCGACGACAGGGTTGGATCCTACAATGAGCAGTTCTTC
>.|TRBV5-1|TRBJ2-5|TRBD1
CASSFNFRDSSAETQYF
TGCGCCAGCAGCTTCAACTTCCGGGACAGCAGCGCAGAGACCCAGTACTTC
>.|TRBV7-8|TRBJ2-7|TRBD2
CASSLALASGRVFHEQYF
TGTGCCAGCAGCTTAGCGTTGGCTAGCGGGAGGGTATTCCACGAGCAGTACTTC
>few|TRBV7-9|TRBJ1-2|.
CASSSMGAPGLRIYGYTF
TGTGCCAGCAGCTCGATGGGGGCACCAGGCCTACGGATTTATGGCTACACCTTC
>.|TRBV15|TRBJ1-5|TRBD1
CATNRGNQPQHF
TGTGCCACCAACAGGGGGAATCAGCCCCAGCATTTT
>.|TRBV6-5|TRBJ1-4|.
CASLQEGEKLFF
TGTGCCAGCCTACAGGAAGGTGAAAAACTGTTTTTT
>.|TRBV27|TRBJ2-3|.
CASSFLGPSTTDTQYF
TGTGCCAGCAGTTTTCTAGGTCCCTCGACCACAGATACGCAGTATTTT
>.|TRBV9|TRBJ2-2|.
CASSVRENTGELFF
TGTGCCAGCAGCGTTCGGGAGAACACCGGGGAGCTGTTTTTT
>.|TRBV28|TRBJ2-1|.
CASSFPRLAMNEQFF
TGTGCCAGCAGTTTCCCCCGGCTAGCAATGAATGAGCAGTTCTTC
>.|TRBV18|TRBJ1-1|.
CASSPPDPIYAEAFF
TGTGCCAGCTCACCTCCCGATCCGATATACGCTGAAGCTTTCTTT
>.|TRBV27|TRBJ1-2|.
CASSSREDYGYTF
TGTGCCAGCAGTTCCAGGGAGGACTATGGCTACACCTTC
>.|TRBV28|TRBJ1-5|.
CASSFQVGRKPQHF
TGTGCCAGCAGTTTTCAGGTAGGGAGGAAGCCCCAGCATTTT
>.|TRBV27|TRBJ2-4|.
CASSPQTGAKNIQYF
TGTGCCAGCAGTCCCCAGACGGGAGCCAAAAACATTCAGTACTTC
>.|TRBV5-6|TRBJ1-1|.
CASSLGGPNTEAFF
TGTGCCAGCAGCTTGGGAGGCCCGAACACTGAAGCTTTCTTT
>.|TRBV19|TRBJ1-1|.
CASRMGQGSFF
TGTGCCAGTAGAATGGGGCAGGGCTCTTTCTTT
>.|TRBV7-9|TRBJ2-1|.
CASSLADLPHGTEQFF
TGTGCCAGCAGCTTAGCGGATTTGCCTCATGGGACTGAGCAGTTCTTC
>.|TRBV15|TRBJ2-7|.
CATSMRGEAFYEQYF
TGTGCCACCAGCATGAGGGGGGAGGCTTTCTACGAGCAGTACTTC
>.|TRBV5-7|TRBJ2-1|TRBD2
CASSLETSANNEQFF
TGTGCCAGCAGCTTGGAAACTAGCGCGAACAATGAGCAGTTCTTC
>.|TRBV19|TRBJ2-1|.
CASSSLALSYEQFF
TGTGCCAGTAGTAGTCTAGCGCTAAGCTATGAGCAGTTCTTC
>.|TRBV28|TRBJ2-7|TRBD1
CASSSTFSRDRGNEQYF
TGTGCCAGCAGTTCAACTTTCTCCCGGGACAGGGGGAACGAGCAGTACTTC
>.|TRBV27|TRBJ1-2|.
CASSSDFYGYTF
TGTGCCAGCAGTTCGGACTTCTATGGCTACACCTTC
>.|TRBV28|TRBJ2-5|.
CASSFGNQETQYF
TGTGCCAGCAGTTTCGGCAACCAAGAGACCCAGTACTTC
>.|TRBV28|TRBJ1-1|.
CASSQEVVSYAFF
TGTGCCAGCAGCCAGGAGGTGGTTAGCTATGCTTTCTTT
>.|TRBV9|TRBJ1-2|.
CASSVGPLTGYTF
TGTGCCAGCAGCGTAGGGCCCCTAACTGGCTACACCTTC
>once|TRBV7-3|TRBJ2-3|TRBD2
CASSLTGIGAGADTQYF
TGTGCCAGCAGCTTAACTGGAATCGGGGCGGGAGCAGATACGCAGTATTTT
>.|TRBV18|TRBJ1-3|TRBD1
CASSPGDRTFSGNTIYF
TGTGCCAGCTCACCTGGGGACAGAACTTTCTCTGGAAACACCATATATTTT
>.|TRBV18|TRBJ2-1|TRBD2
CASSPPGLAGTWSEQFF
TGTGCCAGCTCACCACCGGGACTAGCGGGAACGTGGAGTGAGCAGTTCTTC
>.|TRBV27|TRBJ2-2|.
CASIKTRIGQNTGELFF
TGTGCCAGCATAAAGACCCGGATCGGCCAGAACACCGGGGAGCTGTTTTTT
>.|TRBV21-1|TRBJ1-2|.
CASSKAEEAGTSYGYTF
TGTGCCAGCAGCAAAGCCGAAGAGGCTGGTACTTCCTATGGCTACACCTTC
>.|TRBV19|TRBJ2-1|.
CASSWGSDNEQFF
TGTGCCAGTAGTTGGGGCTCTGACAATGAGCAGTTCTTC
>once|TRBV30|TRBJ1-3|.
CAWSGPDEETGNTIYF
TGTGCCTGGAGTGGCCCTGATGAGGAGACTGGAAACACCATATATTTT
>.|TRBV19|TRBJ2-2|.
CASSIVGITGELFF
TGTGCCAGTAGTATAGTCGGCATCACCGGGGAGCTGTTTTTT
>.|TRBV6-6|TRBJ2-7|.
CASSETYEQYF
TGTGCCAGCAGCGAAACGTACGAGCAGTACTTC
>.|TRBV4-2|TRBJ1-3|.
CASSQGKGPGNTIYF
TGTGCCAGCAGCCAAGGGAAGGGGCCTGGAAACACCATATATTTT
>once|TRBV7-9|TRBJ2-7|.
CASSLGTMSPYEQYF
TGTGCCAGCAGCTTAGGAACGATGAGCCCCTACGAGCAGTACTTC
>.|TRBV28|TRBJ1-5|.
CASTPVGGNQPQHF
TGTGCCAGCACCCCGGTGGGGGGAAATCAGCCCCAGCATTTT
>.|TRBV13|TRBJ2-7|.
CASSSGTFIEQYF
TGTGCCAGCAGCTCCGGGACTTTCATTGAGCAGTACTTC